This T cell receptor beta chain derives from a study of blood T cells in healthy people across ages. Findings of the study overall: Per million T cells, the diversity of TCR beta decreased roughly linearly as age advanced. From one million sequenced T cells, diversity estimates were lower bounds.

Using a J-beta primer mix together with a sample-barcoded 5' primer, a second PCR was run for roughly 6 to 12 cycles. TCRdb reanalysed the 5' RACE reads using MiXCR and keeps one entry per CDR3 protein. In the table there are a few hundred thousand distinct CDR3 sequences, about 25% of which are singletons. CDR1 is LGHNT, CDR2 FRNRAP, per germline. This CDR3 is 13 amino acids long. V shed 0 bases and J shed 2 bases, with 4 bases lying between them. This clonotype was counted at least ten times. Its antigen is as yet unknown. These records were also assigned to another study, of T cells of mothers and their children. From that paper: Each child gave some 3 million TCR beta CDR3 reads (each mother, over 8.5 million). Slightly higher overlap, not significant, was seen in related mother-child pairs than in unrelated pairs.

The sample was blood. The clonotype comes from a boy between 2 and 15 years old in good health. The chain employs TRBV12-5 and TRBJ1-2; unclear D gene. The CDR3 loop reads CASGLVPNYGYTF. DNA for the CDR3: TGTGCTAGTGGTTTGGTACCCAACTATGGCTACACCTTC.